This TCR beta chain was captured in a study of T cell responses to AZD1222 COVID-19 vaccine. Points from the study as a whole: Repertoires were obtained only post-peak T cell response. White British donors predominated, females outnumbered males, and clonal diversity was possibly underestimated.

CDR3 length: 17 residues. CDR1 is SGHRS and CDR2 is YFSETQ in the germline V gene. V lost 4 bases to trimming and J lost 2 bases; unmatched junction nucleotides: 5. As concerns this clone: Its antigen is as yet unknown.

TCRdb's table, derived via immunoSEQ multiplex PCR, lists solely in-frame clones and lacks some. This table has about 86,000 clones, about nine tenths appearing once. Second-dose intervals near 4 or 12 weeks were combined. The clonotype comes from an adult who received the AZD1222 COVID-19 vaccine. The source material was peripheral blood, sampled 28 days after the second AZD1222 dose. This rearrangement joins TRBV5-1 to TRBJ2-3; 15 bases agree with TRBD2. CDR3 in DNA: TGCGCCAGCAGCCGAAGGACTAGCGGGGGGGTCACAGATACGCAGTATTTT. Translation gives CASSRRTSGGVTDTQYF.